A single sample gave rise to the 30 T cell receptor beta chains below, sequenced in a study of T-cell reconstitution after alpha-beta-depleted transplantation in children. Unique molecular identifiers were incorporated when the TCRbeta library was constructed. MiXCR was run by TCRdb on the PCR reads, yielding one entry per CDR3 protein. Of hundreds of thousands of distinct CDR3 sequences in the sample, roughly 15% were seen once. The sequencing here drew on PBMCs, mostly from graft donor cells, taken 360 days after TCRalphabeta/CD19-depleted stem cell transplant. The origin of the receptors is a male patient between 10 and 17 years old who had a stem cell transplant for acute lymphoblastic leukemia, so the T cells may come from the graft donor.

This clonotype was counted only a few times. This chain connects TRBV7-9 to TRBJ2-4; D unclear. Germline CDR1 and CDR2: SEHNR and FQNEAQ (reference sequence). V lost 2 bases, J lost 5 bases, and 10 bases lay in between. The length of the CDR3 is 14 residues. The DNA for the CDR3 is TGTGCCAGCAGCTTAAAAAACGTGGAAAACATTCAGTACTTC. It is translated as CASSLKNVENIQYF.

This clonotype came up a few times. This chain uses TRBV7-2 with TRBJ1-5, with a tentative D call TRBD1 (5 bases). The CDR3 is 15 residues long. V lost 3 bases and J 4 bases, leaving 13 bases between the germline ends. CDR1 is SGHTA, CDR2 FQGNSA, per germline. Written as DNA, the CDR3 is TGTGCCAGCAGCTTTTGGTCAGGGAGGAATCAGCCCCAGCATTTT. It specifies CASSFWSGRNQPQHF.

The J gene is TRBJ1-5, the V gene TRBV5-1; D may be TRBD1 (5 bases). The V and J ends lost 0 bases and 9 bases respectively, with 10 bases between them. Germline V gives CDR1 SGHRS, CDR2 YFSETQ. The CDR3 contains 13 residues. Here the CDR3 DNA reads TGCGCCAGCAGCTTGGGAGAAAGGGGGCCCCAGCATTTT. It specifies CASSLGERGPQHF.

There are a few counts of this clonotype. The J gene is TRBJ2-5, the V gene TRBV29-1, with D possibly matching TRBD1 (6 bases). Trimming took off 3 bases at V and 2 bases at J, with 16 bases between the two ends. CDR3 length: 15 amino acids. Germline CDR1 SQVTM, CDR2 ANQGSEA. CDR3 region: CSVEGAPSSQETQYF. CDR3 sequence (DNA): TGCAGCGTTGAGGGGGCACCTAGTTCTCAAGAGACCCAGTACTTC.

The V gene is TRBV6-2 or TRBV6-3, the J gene TRBJ2-7; D may be TRBD1 (6 bases). CDR3 length: 13 amino acids. The germline V and J ends were trimmed by 10 bases and 2 bases, with 15 bases remaining between them. The germline CDR1 and CDR2 sequences are MNHEY and SVGEGT. The DNA for the CDR3 is TGTGCCACCACCCGACAGGAACCCTACGAGCAGTACTTC. It codes for CATTRQEPYEQYF.

The CDR3 reads CASIKRRLAGFTGELFF. For the CDR3, the DNA is TGTGCCAGCATCAAAAGACGCCTAGCGGGATTCACCGGGGAGCTGTTTTTT. The rearrangement joins TRBV7-9 to TRBJ2-2; 9 bases are a match to TRBD2. Germline trimming cut 7 bases from V and 4 bases from J; bases unmatched to any gene: 13. The CDR3 runs 17 residues. Germline V gene data show CDR1 as SEHNR and CDR2 as FQNEAQ (reference sequence).

This clonotype occurred a few times. V usage is TRBV6-5 and J usage is TRBJ1-1; D perhaps matches TRBD1 (6 bases). In germline, CDR1 is MNHEY, CDR2 SVGAGI. V was clipped by 6 bases and J by 7 bases, with 15 bases between them. The CDR3 loop spans 13 amino acids. CDR3: CASRLSGGIEAFF. The CDR3 DNA is TGTGCCAGCAGACTCTCCGGGGGCATTGAAGCTTTCTTT.

This clonotype was picked up many times. This chain connects TRBV10-3 to TRBJ1-1, with a tentative D call TRBD1 (5 bases). The CDR3 loop spans 13 amino acids. CDR1 and CDR2 from the germline V gene are ENHRY and SYGVKD. Deletions cut 0 bases from V and 5 bases from J, with 7 bases between. The CDR3 is CAISESGDTEAFF. Written as DNA, the CDR3 is TGTGCCATCAGTGAGTCAGGGGATACTGAAGCTTTCTTT.

This clonotype was seen at least ten times. This rearrangement joins TRBV5-1 to TRBJ2-1; 10 bases are shared with TRBD1. CDR3 length equals 16 residues. After removal of 4 bases from V and 6 bases from J, the junction contained 10 bases not matched to a gene. Germline CDR1 reads SGHRS; CDR2 reads YFSETQ. CDR3 residues: CASSAGPGQGFNEQFF. For the CDR3, the DNA is TGCGCCAGCAGCGCGGGACCGGGACAGGGGTTCAATGAGCAGTTCTTC.

This clonotype was seen at least ten times. V and J are TRBV5-1 and TRBJ2-1; D perhaps matches TRBD2 (6 bases). CDR1 SGHRS and CDR2 YFSETQ come from the germline V gene. CDR3 length: 16 amino acids. The ends were cut back, 0 bases at V and 2 bases at J, with 12 bases in the middle. CDR3 sequence: CASSLEGGGTYNEQFF. CDR3 in DNA: TGCGCCAGCAGCTTGGAAGGCGGCGGGACCTACAATGAGCAGTTCTTC. Full variable domain (outside the CDR3, taken from reference TRBV5-1 and TRBJ2-1): KAGVTQTPRYLIKTRGQQVTLSCSPISGHRSVSWYQQTPGQGLQFLFEYFSETQRNKGNFPGRFSGRQFSNSRSEMNVSTLELGDSALYLCASSLEGGGTYNEQFFGPGTRLTVL.

The chain carries TRBV7-8 and TRBJ2-7; D might be TRBD1 (6 bases). The germline gives CDR1 SGHVS, CDR2 FQNEAQ. Between the trimmed V and J ends, which lost 2 bases and 0 bases, there was a span of 8 bases. The CDR3 runs to 14 residues. The CDR3 nucleotides read TGTGCCAGCAGCTTACAGGACAGCTCCTACGAGCAGTACTTC. Amino acids: CASSLQDSSYEQYF.

The V call is TRBV10-3, the J call TRBJ1-1; no clear D gene. Per the germline V gene, CDR1 is ENHRY and CDR2 is SYGVKD. V was trimmed by 7 bases and J by 0 bases, leaving 9 bases between them. The CDR3 has 13 amino acids. The CDR3 here is CAIKAGMNTEAFF. For the CDR3, the DNA is TGTGCCATCAAGGCCGGGATGAACACTGAAGCTTTCTTT.

This clonotype was detected only a few times. The chain couples TRBV7-3 to TRBJ2-1; D may be TRBD2 (5 bases). Trimming left V 0 bases short and J 5 bases short, with 14 bases between. The CDR3 sequence is 16 residues long. Germline CDR1 reads SGHTA; CDR2 reads FQGTGA. The CDR3 spells CASSLTVGVAHNEQFF. CDR3 bases: TGTGCCAGCAGCTTAACGGTCGGTGTAGCGCACAATGAGCAGTTCTTC. The whole variable domain, remainder taken from reference TRBV7-3 and TRBJ2-1, is GAGVSQTPSNKVTEKGKYVELRCDPISGHTALYWYRQSLGQGPEFLIYFQGTGAADDSGLPNDRFFAVRPEGSVSTLKIQRTERGDSAVYLCASSLTVGVAHNEQFFGPGTRLTVL.

This clonotype came up many times. The CDR3 is CSVVAEYYGYTF. The CDR3 DNA is TGCAGCGTTGTGGCCGAATACTATGGCTACACCTTC. The rearrangement links TRBV29-1 to TRBJ1-2; no firm D call. The CDR3 totals 12 residues. Germline loops: CDR1 SQVTM, CDR2 ANQGSEA. V was cut by 4 bases and J by 3 bases, with 9 bases left in between.

This clonotype was observed a handful of times. This chain joins TRBV10-3 and TRBJ1-5; D gene ambiguous. V was pared by 8 bases and J by 7 bases, with 12 bases between. The CDR3 totals 12 residues. Germline CDR1 is ENHRY and CDR2 is SYGVKD. CDR3 sequence (DNA): TGTGCCATCGCCGATCCTACCCAGCCCCAGCATTTT. Translated: CAIADPTQPQHF.

The rearrangement uses TRBV4-1 and TRBJ1-3; D is unclear. This CDR3 comprises 15 residues. In germline, CDR1 is MGHRA, CDR2 YSYEKL. Trimming removed 6 bases at V and 2 bases at J, with 14 bases between. CDR3 bases: TGCGCCAGCAGTCATATCGTGCCTACTGGAAACACCATATATTTT. It codes for CASSHIVPTGNTIYF.

The chain joins TRBV6-5 to TRBJ1-3; no definite D call. Trimming left V 5 bases short and J 0 bases short, with 11 bases between. Germline assignment: CDR1 MNHEY and CDR2 SVGAGI. The CDR3 is made up of 15 amino acids. The CDR3 sequence is CASSHPRGSGNTIYF. The CDR3, as DNA: TGTGCCAGCAGTCACCCCCGGGGCTCTGGAAACACCATATATTTT.

This clonotype was recorded a few times. The CDR3 is CASSVGEGLGAYNEQFF. CDR3 DNA: TGTGCCAGCAGCGTAGGTGAGGGACTAGGGGCCTACAATGAGCAGTTCTTC. The J gene is TRBJ2-1, the V gene TRBV9; 8 bases are shared with TRBD2. Per the germline V gene, CDR1 is SGDLS and CDR2 is YYNGEE. The CDR3 is 17 amino acids. V shed 0 bases and J 2 bases; nucleotides not matched to a gene: 7.

A few counts support this clonotype. The rearrangement links TRBV12-3 or TRBV12-4 to TRBJ2-7, with D perhaps TRBD1 (5 bases). CDR3 length: 13 residues. V was pared by 2 bases and J by 5 bases, with 10 bases between. The CDR3, as DNA: TGTGCCAGCAGTTTATGGACAATCCACGAGCAGTACTTC. Protein product: CASSLWTIHEQYF.

The chain combines TRBV5-5 with TRBJ2-7; D may be TRBD1 or TRBD2 (5 bases each). This CDR3 region has 16 residues. Trimming took 1 base from V and 0 from J, leaving 14 bases between them. Germline CDR1 is SGHKS and CDR2 is YYEKEE (reference sequence). The CDR3 bases are TGTGCCAGCAGCTTGTCTCGTGGGGGAAGCTCCTACGAGCAGTACTTC. This encodes CASSLSRGGSSYEQYF. The full variable domain, in which reference TRBV5-5 and TRBJ2-7 provide the parts outside the CDR3, is DAGVTQSPTHLIKTRGQQVTLRCSPISGHKSVSWYQQVLGQGPQFIFQYYEKEERGRGNFPDRFSARQFPNYSSELNVNALLLGDSALYLCASSLSRGGSSYEQYFGPGTRLTVT.

This clonotype was observed a few times. This chain uses TRBV2 with TRBJ2-2; D is unresolved. Germline CDR1 SNHLY, CDR2 FYNNEI. V dropped 6 bases and J dropped 5 bases, with 13 bases sitting between them. CDR3 length: 14 residues. The CDR3 here is CASRSRRETGELFF. As DNA, the CDR3 is TGTGCCAGCAGGAGCAGGAGAGAGACCGGGGAGCTGTTTTTT.

V gene TRBV12-3 or TRBV12-4 combines with J gene TRBJ2-7; D unresolved. V was pared by 2 bases and J by 7 bases, with 15 bases between. The CDR3 sequence is 14 residues long. The CDR3 sequence is CASSLSPLPVEQYF. In nucleotides, the CDR3 is TGTGCCAGCAGTTTAAGTCCCCTGCCTGTTGAGCAGTACTTC.

The gene calls are TRBV4-1 and TRBJ1-5; D uncertain. The germline V gene encodes CDR1 MGHRA and CDR2 YSYEKL. The V gene lost 1 base and the J gene lost 4 bases, with 14 bases spanning the gap. The CDR3 loop spans 16 amino acids. The CDR3 region has the DNA TGCGCCAGCAGCCAAGTTCGGGAATTCCCAAATCAGCCCCAGCATTTT. Translating it yields CASSQVREFPNQPQHF.

This clonotype was counted a few times. The chain is built from TRBV18 and TRBJ2-7; 8 bases map to TRBD2. This CDR3 region has 15 residues. J was trimmed by 0 bases and V by 5 bases; bases with no gene match: 6. CDR1 is KGHSH and CDR2 is LQKENI in the germline V gene. The CDR3 spells CASSALAVSSYEQYF. The CDR3 DNA is TGTGCCAGCTCAGCACTAGCGGTGAGCTCCTACGAGCAGTACTTC.

V gene TRBV18 combines with J gene TRBJ2-5, with a possible D match to TRBD1 (5 bases). The CDR3 extends over 16 amino acids. V lost 0 bases and J lost 5, with 16 bases in between. Germline-derived CDR1 and CDR2 are KGHSH and LQKENI. CDR3 in amino acids: CASSPPYTGVEETQYF. CDR3 sequence (DNA): TGTGCCAGCTCACCACCCTACACAGGAGTAGAGGAGACCCAGTACTTC. The variable domain in full, completed from reference TRBV18 and TRBJ2-5, reads NAGVMQNPRHLVRRRGQEARLRCSPMKGHSHVYWYRQLPEEGLKFMVYLQKENIIDESGMPKERFSAEFPKEGPSILRIQQVVRGDSAAYFCASSPPYTGVEETQYFGPGTRLLVL.

This clonotype was observed a handful of times. The genes are TRBV7-3 and TRBJ2-3; D not resolved. V was pared by 6 bases and J by 3 bases, with 10 bases between. CDR3 length equals 13 residues. Germline V gene data show CDR1 as SGHTA and CDR2 as FQGTGA. The CDR3 DNA reads as TGTGCCAGCAGGTCAGGAGTGACAGATACGCAGTATTTT. Translation gives CASRSGVTDTQYF.

The chain couples TRBV20-1 to TRBJ1-2; D remains unclear. Germline assignment: CDR1 DFQATT and CDR2 SNEGSKA (reference sequence). Trimming took 8 bases from V and 6 from J, leaving 7 bases between them. This CDR3 region has 9 residues. The CDR3 protein is CSPFDGYTF. The CDR3 bases are TGCAGTCCCTTTGATGGCTACACCTTC.

This clonotype was detected many times. The CDR3 sequence is CASSLKTSGLSYEQYF. CDR3 nucleotide sequence: TGCGCCAGCAGCTTAAAGACTAGCGGCCTCTCCTACGAGCAGTACTTC. This chain links TRBV5-1 with TRBJ2-7, with TRBD2 matching 9 bases. Trimming took 2 bases from V and 0 from J; bases not matched to a gene: 6. This CDR3 region has 16 residues. Per germline, CDR1 SGHRS and CDR2 YFSETQ. The whole variable domain, remainder taken from reference TRBV5-1 and TRBJ2-7, is KAGVTQTPRYLIKTRGQQVTLSCSPISGHRSVSWYQQTPGQGLQFLFEYFSETQRNKGNFPGRFSGRQFSNSRSEMNVSTLELGDSALYLCASSLKTSGLSYEQYFGPGTRLTVT.

The genes are TRBV27 and TRBJ2-5, with 10 bases fitting TRBD1. The J segment lost 6 bases and the V segment lost 6 bases, leaving 7 bases of the junction unmatched. Germline CDR1 is MNHEY and CDR2 is SMNVEV (reference sequence). This CDR3 has 14 residues. The CDR3, as DNA: TGTGCCAGCAGACCGGGACAGGGGTTGCAGACCCAGTACTTC. Its translation: CASRPGQGLQTQYF.

The chain joins TRBV20-1 to TRBJ2-2, with TRBD1 identical over 7 bases. CDR3 size: 13 residues. The trim removed 6 bases at V and 5 bases at J, leaving 6 bases unmatched. Germline V gene lookup returns CDR1 DFQATT and CDR2 SNEGSKA (reference sequence). In DNA, the CDR3 is TGCAGTGCGGACGACAGGGATACCGGGGAGCTGTTTTTT. Protein product: CSADDRDTGELFF.